A single sample is the source of the 19 T cell receptor beta chains below, sequenced in a study of beta chain features in type 1 diabetes. The sequenced template was cDNA made from the entire isolated RNA. Profiling relied on immunoSEQ multiplex PCR, and the TCRdb table lists in-frame clones only, not all of them. In the table there are about 340,000 clones, 7% to 9% of which are singletons. Sequenced input: central memory CD4+ T cells from blood. The receptors shown here come from a woman aged 18-29 years in good health.

The chain uses TRBV9 and TRBJ2-2, with 9 positions matching TRBD2. The CDR3 covers 15 residues. Per germline, CDR1 SGDLS and CDR2 YYNGEE. Trimming removed 4 bases from V and 3 bases from J; junction bases left unmatched: 4. CDR3 protein: CASSKLAGDTGELFF. Written as DNA, the CDR3 is TGTGCCAGCAGCAAACTAGCGGGTGACACCGGGGAGCTGTTTTTT. Filled out from reference TRBV9 and TRBJ2-2, the complete variable domain reads DSGVTQTPKHLITATGQRVTLRCSPRSGDLSVYWYQQSLDQGLQFLIQYYNGEERAKGNILERFSAQQFPDLHSELNLSSLELGDSALYFCASSKLAGDTGELFFGEGSRLTVL.

As for this clone: The sample carries other DNA sequences with the same CDR3. V gene TRBV19 combines with J gene TRBJ2-3; no firm D call. The CDR3 runs 12 residues. The V and J ends lost 7 bases and 1 base respectively, with 6 bases between them. CDR1 and CDR2 from the germline V gene are LNHDA and SQIVND (reference sequence). CDR3 loop: CASIGGTDTQYF. In DNA form, the CDR3 reads TGTGCCAGTATCGGTGGCACAGATACGCAGTATTTT. Using reference TRBV19 and TRBJ2-3 for the parts outside the CDR3, the full variable domain is DGGITQSPKYLFRKEGQNVTLSCEQNLNHDAMYWYRQDPGQGLRLIYYSQIVNDFQKGDIAEGYSVSREKKESFPLTVTSAQKNPTAFYLCASIGGTDTQYFGPGTRLTVL.

A few counts support this clone. This chain links TRBV11-2 with TRBJ2-1, with 10 bases lining up with TRBD1. Germline CDR1 reads SGHAT; CDR2 reads FQNNGV. Losses at the gene ends were 5 bases for V and 7 bases for J; bases not matched to a gene: 8. The CDR3 has 15 residues. CDR3 in DNA: TGTGCCAGCAGCCCCACCGGGACAGGGGTGAATGAGCAGTTCTTC. Protein: CASSPTGTGVNEQFF.

V and J are TRBV7-2 and TRBJ2-1, with D possibly matching TRBD2 (5 bases). The germline V and J ends were trimmed by 1 base and 6 bases, with 7 bases remaining between them. Germline V gene lookup returns CDR1 SGHTA and CDR2 FQGNSA. CDR3 size: 13 residues. CDR3 in DNA: TGTGCCAGCAGCTTAGGGGCGGGCAATGAGCAGTTCTTC. This encodes CASSLGAGNEQFF.

This clone has a handful of counts. The chain uses TRBV4-1 and TRBJ1-2, with 8 bases that match TRBD1. Unmatched junction bases numbered 6, after V lost 0 bases and J lost 9 bases. Germline-derived CDR1 and CDR2 are MGHRA and YSYEKL. This CDR3 comprises 14 residues. The CDR3, as DNA: TGCGCCAGCAGCCAAGAGGCTAGGACAGGGAGCTACACCTTC. The encoded protein is CASSQEARTGSYTF.

The chain carries TRBV11-2 and TRBJ2-7; D ambiguous. The germline V gene has CDR1 SGHAT and CDR2 FQNNGV. Trimming removed 5 bases at V and 0 bases at J, with 14 bases between. This CDR3 contains 15 residues. The CDR3 reads CASSPSWALSYEQYF. CDR3 in DNA: TGTGCCAGCAGCCCGTCGTGGGCCCTCTCCTACGAGCAGTACTTC.

This clone has just a few counts. The chain employs TRBV5-1 and TRBJ2-1; 8 bases line up with TRBD2. The CDR3 runs 15 residues. The V gene end was trimmed by 4 bases and the J gene end by 2 bases; junction bases not matched to a gene: 5. Germline CDR1 and CDR2: SGHRS and YFSETQ. CDR3 region: CASSPLAGPYNEQFF. The DNA for the CDR3 is TGCGCCAGCAGCCCCCTAGCGGGCCCCTACAATGAGCAGTTCTTC.

The V and J genes are TRBV7-9 and TRBJ1-4, with no clear D. This CDR3 is 14 amino acids long. Trimming left V 5 bases short and J 7 bases short, with 14 bases between. Germline assignment: CDR1 SEHNR and CDR2 FQNEAQ (reference sequence). CDR3 protein: CASSLNTWIEKLFF. The CDR3, as DNA: TGTGCCAGCAGCCTAAACACGTGGATTGAAAAACTGTTTTTT.

This clone appeared a few times. The chain uses TRBV2 and TRBJ2-1; D gene unclear. The V gene's germline CDR1 is SNHLY and CDR2 FYNNEI. This CDR3 is built from 15 residues. V lost 5 bases and J lost 1, with 12 bases in between. CDR3 in amino acids: CASSSDGPSYNEQFF. CDR3 DNA sequence: TGTGCCAGCAGTTCGGACGGACCATCCTACAATGAGCAGTTCTTC. The full variable domain, completed using reference TRBV2 and TRBJ2-1, is EPEVTQTPSHQVTQMGQEVILRCVPISNHLYFYWYRQILGQKVEFLVSFYNNEISEKSEIFDDQFSVERPDGSNFTLKIRSTKLEDSAMYFCASSSDGPSYNEQFFGPGTRLTVL.

The chain carries TRBV6-6 and TRBJ2-1, with D perhaps TRBD1 (5 bases). The CDR3 has 13 residues. Germline CDR1 and CDR2: MNHNY and SVGAGI (reference sequence). V was trimmed by 6 bases and J by 9 bases, leaving 15 bases between them. CDR3 protein: CASRVGGRGEQFF. The DNA for the CDR3 is TGTGCCAGCAGGGTGGGCGGAAGGGGTGAGCAGTTCTTC.

This clone has a handful of counts. The rearrangement joins TRBV5-1 to TRBJ2-4; D is unclear. This CDR3 spans 16 amino acids. The V end lost 2 bases, the J end lost 1 base, and 13 bases lay between the germline ends. The germline gives CDR1 SGHRS, CDR2 YFSETQ. CDR3 nucleotide sequence: TGCGCCAGCAGCTTAGGTGGGCGTGCGGCCAAAAACATTCAGTACTTC. It codes for CASSLGGRAAKNIQYF.

This rearrangement joins TRBV5-6 to TRBJ2-7; the D gene is possibly TRBD1 (5 bases). Trimming pared 4 bases from V and 4 bases from J, leaving 21 bases between. CDR1 SGHDT and CDR2 YYEEEE come from the germline V gene. This CDR3 contains 16 residues. CDR3 nucleotide sequence: TGTGCCAGCAGCGGACGACAGAGGTCGAGCTTGTACGAGCAGTACTTC. Translating it yields CASSGRQRSSLYEQYF.

This clone showed up many times. This chain connects TRBV19 to TRBJ2-5, with a possible D match to TRBD2 (5 bases). The CDR3 is made up of 14 amino acids. Germline V gives CDR1 LNHDA, CDR2 SQIVND (reference sequence). V dropped 5 bases and J dropped 7 bases, with 17 bases sitting between them. The CDR3 DNA reads as TGTGCCAGTAGTGAGGACTCGGGTGGAAGGACCCAGTACTTC. Encoded protein: CASSEDSGGRTQYF.

The gene calls are TRBV28 and TRBJ2-1; 7 bases fit TRBD1. The germline V gene has CDR1 MDHEN and CDR2 SYDVKM. The V gene end was trimmed by 4 bases and the J gene end by 7 bases; junction bases not matched to a gene: 7. The CDR3 spans 14 residues. CDR3 nucleotide sequence: TGTGCCAGCAGTTCCCCGGACAGGTGGAATGAGCAGTTCTTC. This encodes CASSSPDRWNEQFF.

The rearrangement joins TRBV7-9 to TRBJ2-5, with a tentative D call TRBD2 (5 bases). Germline loops: CDR1 SEHNR, CDR2 FQNEAQ (reference sequence). This CDR3 is 15 amino acids long. Trimming took off 5 bases at V and 4 bases at J, with 17 bases between the two ends. This CDR3 reads CASSQEGRRTETQYF. For the CDR3, the DNA is TGTGCCAGCAGCCAAGAGGGTCGTCGGACAGAGACCCAGTACTTC.

This clone occurred many times. The V gene is TRBV28, the J gene TRBJ1-4; the match to TRBD1 covers 8 bases. The CDR3 spans 14 residues. With V trimmed by 3 bases and J by 6 bases, 3 bases remained unmatched. Germline V CDR1 and CDR2: MDHEN, SYDVKM. In nucleotides, the CDR3 is TGTGCCAGCAGTTTTTCAGGGGGCGATGAAAAACTGTTTTTT. This codes for CASSFSGGDEKLFF.

This rearrangement joins TRBV4-2 to TRBJ2-5; 11 bases align to TRBD2. Germline V CDR1 and CDR2: LGHNA, YNFKEQ. The V gene end was trimmed by 4 bases and the J gene end by 0 bases; junction bases not matched to a gene: 13. This CDR3 is 19 amino acids long. CDR3 residues: CASSPLMASGRTYQETQYF. CDR3 DNA: TGTGCCAGCAGCCCCCTTATGGCTAGCGGGAGGACGTACCAAGAGACCCAGTACTTC.

There are a few counts of this clone. The chain carries TRBV28 and TRBJ1-2; a weak D match, TRBD1 (5 bases). This CDR3 spans 12 amino acids. With 6 bases removed from V and 10 bases from J, the gap between germline ends came to 15 bases. CDR1 MDHEN and CDR2 SYDVKM come from the germline V gene. CDR3 protein: CASRDWGRDYTF. DNA for the CDR3: TGTGCCAGCAGGGACTGGGGACGGGACTACACCTTC.

This clone turned up a few times. Other DNA sequences in the sample encode the same CDR3. The chain has TRBV29-1 and TRBJ1-4; 11 nucleotides match TRBD1. Per the germline V gene, CDR1 is SQVTM and CDR2 is ANQGSEA. Trimming took 4 bases from V and 6 from J; bases not matched to a gene: 1. This CDR3 has 13 amino acids. CDR3 sequence: CSVGTGGDEKLFF. CDR3 bases: TGCAGCGTTGGGACAGGGGGCGATGAAAAACTGTTTTTT.